This TCR beta chain was retrieved from a study of beta chain features in type 1 diabetes. Broader study findings: Moderately but significantly shorter TCRB CDR3s were found in Type 1 diabetes patients in all four CD4+ subsets.

CDR1 is GTSNPN, CDR2 SVGIG, per germline (reference sequence). With 3 bases removed from V and 0 bases from J, the gap between germline ends came to 7 bases. There are 13 residues in the CDR3. This clone was seen a handful of times. Its antigen is unknown. Every single donor gave one heparinised blood draw, and these averaged roughly 100 mL. The investigators reverse transcribed all of the isolated RNA, so they sequenced expressed TCRB transcripts. TCRdb's copy holds only in-frame clones and misses some; the assay was immunoSEQ multiplex PCR. The table has roughly 100,000 clones, over 25% seen once. The sequenced sample was central memory CD4+ T cells from blood. This clonotype was sampled from a woman between 18 and 30 years old with type 1 diabetes. This chain uses TRBV30 with TRBJ2-3; D uncertain. The CDR3 region has the DNA TGTGCCTGGAGGGGCGAAAGCACAGATACGCAGTATTTT. Protein: CAWRGESTDTQYF.